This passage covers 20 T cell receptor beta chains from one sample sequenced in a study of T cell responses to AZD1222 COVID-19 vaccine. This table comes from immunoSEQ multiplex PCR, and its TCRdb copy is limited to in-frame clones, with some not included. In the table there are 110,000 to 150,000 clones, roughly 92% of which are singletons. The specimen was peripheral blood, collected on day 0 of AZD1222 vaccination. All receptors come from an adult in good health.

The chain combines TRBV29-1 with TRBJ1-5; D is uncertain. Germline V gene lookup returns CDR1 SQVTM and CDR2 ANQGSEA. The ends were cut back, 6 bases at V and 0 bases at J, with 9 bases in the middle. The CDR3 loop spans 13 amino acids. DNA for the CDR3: TGCAGCGTGCAGGCCTATAGCAATCAGCCCCAGCATTTT. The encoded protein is CSVQAYSNQPQHF.

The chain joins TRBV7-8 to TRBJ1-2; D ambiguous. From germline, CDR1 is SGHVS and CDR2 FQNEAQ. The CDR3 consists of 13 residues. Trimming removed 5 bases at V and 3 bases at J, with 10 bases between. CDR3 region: CASSPREDYGYTF. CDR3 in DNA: TGTGCCAGCAGCCCCCGGGAGGACTATGGCTACACCTTC.

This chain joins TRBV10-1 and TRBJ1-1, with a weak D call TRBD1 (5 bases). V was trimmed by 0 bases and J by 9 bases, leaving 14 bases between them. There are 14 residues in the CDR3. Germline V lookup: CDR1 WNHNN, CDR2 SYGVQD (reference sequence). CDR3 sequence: CASSESPAGNQAFF. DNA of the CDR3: TGCGCCAGCAGTGAGTCGCCGGCAGGGAATCAAGCTTTCTTT.

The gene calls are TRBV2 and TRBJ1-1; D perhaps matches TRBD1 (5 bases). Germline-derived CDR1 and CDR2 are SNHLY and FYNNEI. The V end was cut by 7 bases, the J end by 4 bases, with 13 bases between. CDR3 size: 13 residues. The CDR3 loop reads CASNQGEGTEAFF. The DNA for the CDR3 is TGTGCCAGCAATCAGGGAGAGGGCACTGAAGCTTTCTTT.

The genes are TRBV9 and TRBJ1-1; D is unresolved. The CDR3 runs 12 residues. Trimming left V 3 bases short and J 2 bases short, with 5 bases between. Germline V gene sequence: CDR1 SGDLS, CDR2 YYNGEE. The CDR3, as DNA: TGTGCCAGCAGCGCCCGTAACACTGAAGCTTTCTTT. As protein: CASSARNTEAFF.

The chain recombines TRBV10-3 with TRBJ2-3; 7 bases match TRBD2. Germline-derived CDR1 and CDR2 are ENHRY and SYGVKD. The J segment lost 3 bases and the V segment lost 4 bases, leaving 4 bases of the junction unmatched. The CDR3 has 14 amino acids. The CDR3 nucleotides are TGTGCCATCAGTGGGGCGGGAGCAACAGATACGCAGTATTTT. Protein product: CAISGAGATDTQYF.

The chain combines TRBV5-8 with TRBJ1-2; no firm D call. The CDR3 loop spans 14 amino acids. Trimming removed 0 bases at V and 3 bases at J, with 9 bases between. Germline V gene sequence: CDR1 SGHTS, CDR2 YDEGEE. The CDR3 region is CASSLEPDYYGYTF. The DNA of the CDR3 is TGTGCCAGCAGCTTGGAGCCAGACTACTATGGCTACACCTTC. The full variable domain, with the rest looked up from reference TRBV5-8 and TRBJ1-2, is EAGVTQSPTHLIKTRGQQATLRCSPISGHTSVYWYQQALGLGLQFLLWYDEGEERNRGNFPPRFSGRQFPNYSSELNVNALELEDSALYLCASSLEPDYYGYTFGSGTRLTVV.

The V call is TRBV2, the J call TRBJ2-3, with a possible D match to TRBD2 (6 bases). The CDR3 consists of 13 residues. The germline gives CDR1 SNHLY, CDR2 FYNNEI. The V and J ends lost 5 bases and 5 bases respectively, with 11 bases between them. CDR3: CASSIEAGDTQYF. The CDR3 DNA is TGTGCCAGCAGTATAGAAGCGGGAGATACGCAGTATTTT.

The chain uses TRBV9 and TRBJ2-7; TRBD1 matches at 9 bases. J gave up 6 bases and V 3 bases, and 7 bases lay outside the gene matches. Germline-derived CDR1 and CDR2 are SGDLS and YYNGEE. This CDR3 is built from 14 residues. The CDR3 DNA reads TGTGCCAGCAGCGCCGCTACAGGGGGCGGCGAGCAGTACTTC. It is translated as CASSAATGGGEQYF. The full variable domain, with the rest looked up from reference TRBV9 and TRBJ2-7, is DSGVTQTPKHLITATGQRVTLRCSPRSGDLSVYWYQQSLDQGLQFLIQYYNGEERAKGNILERFSAQQFPDLHSELNLSSLELGDSALYFCASSAATGGGEQYFGPGTRLTVT.

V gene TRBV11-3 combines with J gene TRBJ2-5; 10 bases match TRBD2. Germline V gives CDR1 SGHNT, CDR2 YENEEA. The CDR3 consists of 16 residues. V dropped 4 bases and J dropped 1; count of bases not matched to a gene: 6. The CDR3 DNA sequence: TGTGCCAGCAGCTCCGCTAGCGGGAGACCCCAAGAGACCCAGTACTTC. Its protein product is CASSSASGRPQETQYF.

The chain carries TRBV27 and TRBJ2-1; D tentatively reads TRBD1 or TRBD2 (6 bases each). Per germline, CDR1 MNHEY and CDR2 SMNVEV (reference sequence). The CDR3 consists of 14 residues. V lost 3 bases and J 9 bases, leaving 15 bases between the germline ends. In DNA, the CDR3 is TGTGCCAGCAGTTTCGGCAGGGGAGGAAGTGAGCAGTTCTTC. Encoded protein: CASSFGRGGSEQFF.

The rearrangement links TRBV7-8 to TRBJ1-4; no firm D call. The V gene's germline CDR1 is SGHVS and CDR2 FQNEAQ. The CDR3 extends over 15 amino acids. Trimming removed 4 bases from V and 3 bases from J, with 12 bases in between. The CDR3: CASSSLRLANEKLFF. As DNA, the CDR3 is TGTGCCAGCAGCTCCCTCAGGCTGGCTAATGAAAAACTGTTTTTT.

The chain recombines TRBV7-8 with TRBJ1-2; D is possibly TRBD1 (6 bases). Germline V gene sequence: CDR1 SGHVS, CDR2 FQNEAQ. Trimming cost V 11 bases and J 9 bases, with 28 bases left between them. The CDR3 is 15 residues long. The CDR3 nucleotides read TGTGCCTTCCAGAGCGGCTCAGGGGTGGTTCGGAGCTACACCTTC. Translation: CAFQSGSGVVRSYTF.

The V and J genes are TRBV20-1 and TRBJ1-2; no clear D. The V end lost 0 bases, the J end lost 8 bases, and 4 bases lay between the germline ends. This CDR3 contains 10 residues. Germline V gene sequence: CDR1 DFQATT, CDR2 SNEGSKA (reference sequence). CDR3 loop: CSAREGGYTF. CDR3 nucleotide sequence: TGCAGTGCTAGAGAGGGAGGCTACACCTTC.

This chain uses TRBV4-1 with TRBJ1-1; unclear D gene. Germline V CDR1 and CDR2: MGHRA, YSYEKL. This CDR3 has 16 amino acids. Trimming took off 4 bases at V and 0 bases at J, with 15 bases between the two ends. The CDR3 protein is CASSPPWRTVNTEAFF. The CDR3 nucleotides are TGCGCCAGCAGCCCCCCGTGGAGGACGGTGAACACTGAAGCTTTCTTT.

The CDR3 DNA is TGCGCCAGCAGCTTGGGGACTAGCGGGAGTAATGAGCAGTTCTTC. Its translation is CASSLGTSGSNEQFF. This chain uses TRBV5-1 with TRBJ2-1, with 13 nucleotides matching TRBD2. The ends lost 0 bases at V and 7 bases at J; junction bases unmatched: 1. The CDR3 loop spans 15 amino acids. CDR1 SGHRS and CDR2 YFSETQ come from the germline V gene.

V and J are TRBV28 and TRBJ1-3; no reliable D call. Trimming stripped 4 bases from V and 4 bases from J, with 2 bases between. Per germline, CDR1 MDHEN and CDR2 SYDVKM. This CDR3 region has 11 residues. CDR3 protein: CASSSGNTIYF. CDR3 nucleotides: TGTGCCAGCAGTTCAGGAAACACCATATATTTT.

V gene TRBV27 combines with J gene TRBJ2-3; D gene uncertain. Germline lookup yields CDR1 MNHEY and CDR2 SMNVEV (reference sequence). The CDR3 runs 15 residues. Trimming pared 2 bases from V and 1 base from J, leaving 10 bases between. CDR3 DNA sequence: TGTGCCAGCAGTTTACTGGGTGACCGCACAGATACGCAGTATTTT. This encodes CASSLLGDRTDTQYF.

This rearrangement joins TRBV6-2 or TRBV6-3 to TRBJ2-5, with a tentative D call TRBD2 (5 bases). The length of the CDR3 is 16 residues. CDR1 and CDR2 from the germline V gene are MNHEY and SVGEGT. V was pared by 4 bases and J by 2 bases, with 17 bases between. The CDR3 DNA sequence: TGTGCCAGCAGTTCCCGAACACCGGGGTTGCAAGAGACCCAGTACTTC. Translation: CASSSRTPGLQETQYF.

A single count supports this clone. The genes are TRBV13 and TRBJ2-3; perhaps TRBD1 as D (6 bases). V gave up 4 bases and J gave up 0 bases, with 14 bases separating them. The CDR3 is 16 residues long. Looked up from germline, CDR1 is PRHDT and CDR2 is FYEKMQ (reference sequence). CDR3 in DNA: TGTGCCAGCAGCTGGCGACAGGCCACTAGCACAGATACGCAGTATTTT. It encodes CASSWRQATSTDTQYF. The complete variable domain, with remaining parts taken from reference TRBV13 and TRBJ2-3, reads AAGVIQSPRHLIKEKRETATLKCYPIPRHDTVYWYQQGPGQDPQFLISFYEKMQSDKGSIPDRFSAQQFSDYHSELNMSSLELGDSALYFCASSWRQATSTDTQYFGPGTRLTVL.